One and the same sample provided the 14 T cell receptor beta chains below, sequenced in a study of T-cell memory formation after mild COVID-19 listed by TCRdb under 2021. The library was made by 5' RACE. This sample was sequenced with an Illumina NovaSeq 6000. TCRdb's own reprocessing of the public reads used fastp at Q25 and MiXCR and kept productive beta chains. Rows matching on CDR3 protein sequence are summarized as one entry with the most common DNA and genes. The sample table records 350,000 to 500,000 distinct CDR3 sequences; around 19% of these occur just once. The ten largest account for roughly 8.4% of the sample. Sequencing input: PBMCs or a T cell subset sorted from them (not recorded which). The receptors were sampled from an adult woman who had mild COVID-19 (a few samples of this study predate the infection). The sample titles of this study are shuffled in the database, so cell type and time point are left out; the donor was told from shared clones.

CDR3 nucleotides: TGCAGTGCTCATCACCGGGCCGGTTACACTGAAGCTTTCTTT. This translates into CSAHHRAGYTEAFF. This chain joins TRBV20-1 and TRBJ1-1; D not resolved. Trimming cost V 5 bases and J 3 bases, with 16 bases left between them. CDR1 and CDR2 from the germline V gene are DFQATT and SNEGSKA (reference sequence). CDR3 size: 14 residues.

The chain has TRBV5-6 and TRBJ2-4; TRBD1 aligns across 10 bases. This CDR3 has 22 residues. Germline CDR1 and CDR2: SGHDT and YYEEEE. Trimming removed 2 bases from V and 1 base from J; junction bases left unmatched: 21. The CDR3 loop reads CASSLWGSDRGSLVVAKNIQYF. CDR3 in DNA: TGTGCCAGCAGCTTATGGGGTTCGGACAGGGGGTCTCTCGTAGTGGCCAAAAACATTCAGTACTTC.

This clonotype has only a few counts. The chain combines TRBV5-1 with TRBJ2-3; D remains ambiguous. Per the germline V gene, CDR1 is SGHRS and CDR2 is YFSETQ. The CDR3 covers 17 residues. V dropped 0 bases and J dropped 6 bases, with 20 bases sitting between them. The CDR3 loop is CASSLEVRLTRIDTQYF. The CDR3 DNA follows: TGCGCCAGCAGCTTGGAGGTCCGGCTAACCCGGATTGATACGCAGTATTTT.

CDR3 residues: CSVEWSGGEAFF. DNA for the CDR3: TGCAGCGTTGAATGGTCGGGGGGTGAAGCTTTCTTT. The chain recombines TRBV29-1 with TRBJ1-1, with D maybe TRBD1 (5 bases). The length of the CDR3 is 12 residues. V dropped 2 bases and J dropped 7 bases, with 11 bases sitting between them. The germline gives CDR1 SQVTM, CDR2 ANQGSEA. The variable domain in full, with the rest retrieved from reference TRBV29-1 and TRBJ1-1, is SAVISQKPSRDICQRGTSLTIQCQVDSQVTMMFWYRQQPGQSLTLIATANQGSEATYESGFVIDKFPISRPNLTFSTLTVSNMSPEDSSIYLCSVEWSGGEAFFGQGTRLTVV.

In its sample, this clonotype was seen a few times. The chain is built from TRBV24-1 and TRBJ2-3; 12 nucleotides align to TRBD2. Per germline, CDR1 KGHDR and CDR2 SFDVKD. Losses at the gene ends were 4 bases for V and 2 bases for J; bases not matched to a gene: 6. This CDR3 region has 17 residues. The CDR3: CATSEQTSGRTTDTQYF. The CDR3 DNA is TGTGCCACCAGTGAGCAAACTAGCGGGAGGACCACAGATACGCAGTATTTT.

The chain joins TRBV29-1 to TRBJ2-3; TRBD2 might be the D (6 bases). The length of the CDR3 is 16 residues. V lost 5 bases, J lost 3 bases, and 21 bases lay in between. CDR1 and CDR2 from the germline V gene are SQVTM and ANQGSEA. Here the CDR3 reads CSVHPDGLARTDTQYF. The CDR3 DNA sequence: TGCAGCGTTCACCCCGACGGGCTAGCGAGGACAGATACGCAGTATTTT.

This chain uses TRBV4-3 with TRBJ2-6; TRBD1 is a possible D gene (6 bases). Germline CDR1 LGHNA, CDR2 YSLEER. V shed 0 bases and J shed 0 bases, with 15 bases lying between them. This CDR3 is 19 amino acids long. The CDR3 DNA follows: TGCGCCAGCAGCCAAGATAGGGGGACGGCCTACTCTGGGGCCAACGTCCTGACTTTC. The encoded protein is CASSQDRGTAYSGANVLTF.

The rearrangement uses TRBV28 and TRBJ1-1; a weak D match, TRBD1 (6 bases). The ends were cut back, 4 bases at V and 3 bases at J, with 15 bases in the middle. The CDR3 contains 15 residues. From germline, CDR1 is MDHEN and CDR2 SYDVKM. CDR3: CASSSLTGTYTEAFF. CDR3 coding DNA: TGTGCCAGCAGTTCACTGACAGGTACCTACACTGAAGCTTTCTTT.

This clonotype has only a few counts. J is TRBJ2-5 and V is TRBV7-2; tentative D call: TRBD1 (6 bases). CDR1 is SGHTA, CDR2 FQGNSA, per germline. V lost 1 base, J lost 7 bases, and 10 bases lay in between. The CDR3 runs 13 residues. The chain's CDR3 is CASSLDTGPTQYF. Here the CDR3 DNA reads TGTGCCAGCAGCTTAGATACAGGGCCGACCCAGTACTTC.

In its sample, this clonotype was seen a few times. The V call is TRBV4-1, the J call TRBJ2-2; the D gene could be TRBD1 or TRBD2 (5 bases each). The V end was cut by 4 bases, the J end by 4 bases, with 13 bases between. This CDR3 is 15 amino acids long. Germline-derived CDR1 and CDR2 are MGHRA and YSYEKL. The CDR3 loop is CASSPGGGITGELFF. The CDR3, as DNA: TGCGCCAGCAGCCCGGGTGGGGGAATCACCGGGGAGCTGTTTTTT.

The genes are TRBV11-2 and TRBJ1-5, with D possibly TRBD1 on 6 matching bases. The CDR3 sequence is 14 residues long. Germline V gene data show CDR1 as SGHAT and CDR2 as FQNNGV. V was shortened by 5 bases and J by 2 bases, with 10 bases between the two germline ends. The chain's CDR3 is CASSAPGGNQPQHF. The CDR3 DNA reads TGTGCCAGCAGCGCCCCAGGGGGCAATCAGCCCCAGCATTTT.

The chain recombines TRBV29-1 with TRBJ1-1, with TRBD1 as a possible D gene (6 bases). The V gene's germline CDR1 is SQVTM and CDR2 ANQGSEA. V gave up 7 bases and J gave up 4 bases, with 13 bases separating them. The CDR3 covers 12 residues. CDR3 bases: TGCAGCGCCGCACAGGGTATCACTGAAGCTTTCTTT. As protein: CSAAQGITEAFF. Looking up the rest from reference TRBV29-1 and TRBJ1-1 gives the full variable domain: SAVISQKPSRDICQRGTSLTIQCQVDSQVTMMFWYRQQPGQSLTLIATANQGSEATYESGFVIDKFPISRPNLTFSTLTVSNMSPEDSSIYLCSAAQGITEAFFGQGTRLTVV.

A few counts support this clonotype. The CDR3 loop reads CASSSDRGHPTQYF. CDR3 in DNA: TGCGCCAGCAGCTCGGACAGGGGGCATCCGACCCAGTACTTC. This rearrangement joins TRBV5-1 to TRBJ2-5, with 11 bases matching TRBD1. The CDR3 is made up of 14 amino acids. With 3 bases clipped from V and 7 bases from J, the junction kept 5 bases outside the gene matches. Germline V gives CDR1 SGHRS, CDR2 YFSETQ.

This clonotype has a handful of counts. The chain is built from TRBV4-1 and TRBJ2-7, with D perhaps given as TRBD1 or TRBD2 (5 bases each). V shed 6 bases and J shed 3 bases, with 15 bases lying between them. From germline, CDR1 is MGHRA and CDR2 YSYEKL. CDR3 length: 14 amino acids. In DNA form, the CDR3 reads TGCGCCAGCAGTCTGGGACGGAGTAACTACGAGCAGTACTTC. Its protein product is CASSLGRSNYEQYF.